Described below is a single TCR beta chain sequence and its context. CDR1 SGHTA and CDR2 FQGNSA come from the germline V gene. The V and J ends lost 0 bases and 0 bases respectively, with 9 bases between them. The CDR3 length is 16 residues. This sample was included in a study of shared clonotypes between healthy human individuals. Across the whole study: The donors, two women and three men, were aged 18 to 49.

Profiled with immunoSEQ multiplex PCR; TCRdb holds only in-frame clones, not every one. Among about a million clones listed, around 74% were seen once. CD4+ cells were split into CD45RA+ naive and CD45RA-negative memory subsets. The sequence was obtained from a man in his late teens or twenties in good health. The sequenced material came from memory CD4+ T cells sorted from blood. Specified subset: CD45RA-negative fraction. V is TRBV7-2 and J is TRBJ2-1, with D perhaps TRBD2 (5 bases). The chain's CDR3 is CASSLAHTSSYNEQFF. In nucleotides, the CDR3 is TGTGCCAGCAGCTTAGCGCACACTAGCTCCTACAATGAGCAGTTCTTC.